A selection of T cell receptor beta chains follows, all from one sample in a study of vaccination and CD4 T cells after COVID-19. Which antigens these TCRs recognize remains unknown. TCRdb independently ran MiXCR on the PCR reads; one entry per CDR3 protein. Found here are some 26,000 distinct CDR3 sequences, about 61% of them singletons; the top ten hold around 15%. Sequencing was performed on CD4+ T cells from blood, cultured in vitro, taken after SARS-CoV-2 vaccination. The receptors shown here come from a human donor who received a COVID-19 vaccine. CDR3s include the opening cysteine and the closing phenylalanine or tryptophan. Each record gives: clone size, J gene, V gene, D gene, CDR3 protein, CDR3 DNA. D genes are given only for firm matches. The size entry is marked missing in some rows and otherwise reads once, few, many or a size class.

clone size: few; J gene: TRBJ1-5; V gene: TRBV2; D gene: -; CDR3 protein: CASSVRQVNSNQPQHF; CDR3 DNA: TGTGCCAGCAGTGTAAGACAGGTTAATAGCAATCAGCCCCAGCATTTT
clone size: -; J gene: TRBJ1-2; V gene: TRBV12-3/TRBV12-4; D gene: TRBD1; CDR3 protein: CASSLATGINGYTF; CDR3 DNA: TGTGCCAGCAGTTTAGCGACAGGGATAAATGGCTACACCTTC
clone size: -; J gene: TRBJ1-2; V gene: TRBV6-1; D gene: TRBD1; CDR3 protein: CASSDLRGGNYGYTF; CDR3 DNA: TGTGCCAGCAGTGACCTAAGAGGGGGCAACTATGGCTACACCTTC
clone size: few; J gene: TRBJ1-5; V gene: TRBV19; D gene: -; CDR3 protein: CASSPTRSSNQPQHF; CDR3 DNA: TGTGCCAGTAGTCCCACAAGGTCTAGCAATCAGCCCCAGCATTTT
clone size: -; J gene: TRBJ2-1; V gene: TRBV30; D gene: TRBD1; CDR3 protein: CAWSSQGDEQFF; CDR3 DNA: TGTGCCTGGAGCTCCCAGGGGGATGAGCAGTTCTTC
clone size: -; J gene: TRBJ2-2; V gene: TRBV30; D gene: -; CDR3 protein: CAWKDATGTGELFF; CDR3 DNA: TGTGCCTGGAAGGACGCGACTGGCACCGGGGAGCTGTTTTTT
clone size: few; J gene: TRBJ1-6; V gene: TRBV7-2; D gene: TRBD1; CDR3 protein: CASSHGQENSPLHF; CDR3 DNA: TGTGCCAGCAGCCACGGACAGGAGAATTCACCCCTCCACTTT
clone size: once; J gene: TRBJ2-2; V gene: TRBV7-6; D gene: -; CDR3 protein: CASSGGPATHSTGELFF; CDR3 DNA: TGTGCCAGCAGCGGGGGGCCGGCCACCCACTCCACCGGGGAGCTGTTTTTT
clone size: -; J gene: TRBJ1-2; V gene: TRBV5-1; D gene: -; CDR3 protein: CASSPLSSRIHYGYTF; CDR3 DNA: TGCGCCAGCAGCCCCCTGTCGTCCAGGATCCACTATGGCTACACCTTC
clone size: -; J gene: TRBJ1-4; V gene: TRBV6-5; D gene: TRBD1; CDR3 protein: CASSLRQGRGEKLFF; CDR3 DNA: TGTGCCAGCAGTTTGAGACAGGGAAGGGGTGAAAAACTGTTTTTT
clone size: few; J gene: TRBJ2-7; V gene: TRBV20-1; D gene: TRBD1; CDR3 protein: CSARGGGQDYEQYF; CDR3 DNA: TGCAGTGCTAGAGGTGGGGGACAGGACTACGAGCAGTACTTC
clone size: -; J gene: TRBJ1-6; V gene: TRBV15; D gene: TRBD1; CDR3 protein: CATSNRSDRDAYNSPLHF; CDR3 DNA: TGTGCCACCAGCAATCGCTCGGACAGGGACGCCTATAATTCACCCCTCCACTTT
clone size: -; J gene: TRBJ2-7; V gene: TRBV10-3; D gene: -; CDR3 protein: CAIRGDQVYEQYF; CDR3 DNA: TGTGCCATCAGAGGAGACCAGGTCTACGAGCAGTACTTC
clone size: -; J gene: TRBJ1-2; V gene: TRBV6-1; D gene: -; CDR3 protein: CASSDTGYGYTF; CDR3 DNA: TGTGCCAGCAGCGACACAGGGTATGGCTACACCTTC
clone size: once; J gene: TRBJ1-2; V gene: TRBV7-9; D gene: -; CDR3 protein: CASSLPARGYTF; CDR3 DNA: TGTGCCAGCAGCTTACCGGCAAGGGGCTACACCTTC
clone size: -; J gene: TRBJ1-3; V gene: TRBV20-1; D gene: -; CDR3 protein: CSATDSFSGNTIYF; CDR3 DNA: TGCAGTGCTACGGACAGTTTCTCTGGAAACACCATATATTTT
clone size: -; J gene: TRBJ2-7; V gene: TRBV6-1; D gene: -; CDR3 protein: CASSTPRGQYF; CDR3 DNA: TGTGCCAGCAGTACCCCGCGGGGCCAGTACTTC
clone size: -; J gene: TRBJ1-1; V gene: TRBV30; D gene: -; CDR3 protein: CAWSPLPGEAFF; CDR3 DNA: TGTGCCTGGAGTCCCCTCCCCGGGGAAGCTTTCTTT
clone size: -; J gene: TRBJ2-5; V gene: TRBV21-1; D gene: -; CDR3 protein: CASSNQTSGGRQETQYF; CDR3 DNA: TGTGCCAGCAGCAACCAGACTAGCGGGGGGCGACAAGAGACCCAGTACTTC
clone size: -; J gene: TRBJ1-5; V gene: TRBV15; D gene: -; CDR3 protein: CATSRDDGTSYSNQPQHF; CDR3 DNA: TGTGCCACCAGCAGAGATGACGGGACATCCTATAGCAATCAGCCCCAGCATTTT
clone size: -; J gene: TRBJ2-5; V gene: TRBV20-1; D gene: TRBD2; CDR3 protein: CSARDTGTSRETQYF; CDR3 DNA: TGCAGTGCTAGAGATACGGGGACTAGCCGTGAGACCCAGTACTTC
clone size: -; J gene: TRBJ2-3; V gene: TRBV6-1; D gene: -; CDR3 protein: CASSEEFGTQYF; CDR3 DNA: TGTGCCAGCAGTGAAGAATTCGGTACGCAGTATTTT
clone size: few; J gene: TRBJ2-7; V gene: TRBV29-1; D gene: TRBD1; CDR3 protein: CSVGGTGDYEQYF; CDR3 DNA: TGCAGCGTTGGAGGGACAGGGGACTACGAGCAGTACTTC
clone size: -; J gene: TRBJ2-3; V gene: TRBV6-4; D gene: TRBD2; CDR3 protein: CASSASGVDTQYF; CDR3 DNA: TGTGCCAGCAGTGCTAGCGGGGTAGATACGCAGTATTTT
clone size: few; J gene: TRBJ1-2; V gene: TRBV23-1; D gene: TRBD1; CDR3 protein: CASSHIGQGAQGYTF; CDR3 DNA: TGCGCCAGCAGTCATATAGGGCAGGGGGCTCAAGGCTACACCTTC
clone size: -; J gene: TRBJ1-3; V gene: TRBV7-9; D gene: -; CDR3 protein: CASSLDQGGNTIYF; CDR3 DNA: TGTGCCAGCAGCTTAGACCAGGGGGGAAACACCATATATTTT
clone size: -; J gene: TRBJ2-1; V gene: TRBV6-1; D gene: TRBD2; CDR3 protein: CASKTTSGAPGEQFF; CDR3 DNA: TGTGCCAGCAAGACGACTAGCGGGGCCCCAGGTGAGCAGTTCTTC
clone size: -; J gene: TRBJ2-6; V gene: TRBV11-3; D gene: -; CDR3 protein: CASSSEGGAGANVLTF; CDR3 DNA: TGTGCCAGCAGCTCCGAGGGCGGGGCTGGGGCCAACGTCCTGACTTTC
clone size: -; J gene: TRBJ2-5; V gene: TRBV6-1; D gene: -; CDR3 protein: CASSPGPTNRETQYF; CDR3 DNA: TGTGCCAGCAGCCCCGGACCGACAAACAGGGAGACCCAGTACTTC
clone size: -; J gene: TRBJ1-1; V gene: TRBV7-8; D gene: -; CDR3 protein: CASSSPRTANTEAFF; CDR3 DNA: TGTGCCAGCAGCTCTCCCCGGACAGCGAACACTGAAGCTTTCTTT
clone size: few; J gene: TRBJ2-3; V gene: TRBV6-1; D gene: TRBD2; CDR3 protein: CASRTTSGGTDTQYF; CDR3 DNA: TGTGCCAGCAGAACGACTAGCGGGGGCACAGATACGCAGTATTTT
clone size: -; J gene: TRBJ2-7; V gene: TRBV20-1; D gene: TRBD1; CDR3 protein: CSADGQGAYEQYF; CDR3 DNA: TGCAGTGCGGACGGACAGGGCGCCTACGAGCAGTACTTC
clone size: -; J gene: TRBJ1-2; V gene: TRBV6-1; D gene: -; CDR3 protein: CASTRDPGDYGYTF; CDR3 DNA: TGTGCCAGCACCAGGGACCCAGGGGACTATGGCTACACCTTC
clone size: few; J gene: TRBJ1-5; V gene: TRBV30; D gene: -; CDR3 protein: CAWSARSRVQPQHF; CDR3 DNA: TGTGCCTGGAGTGCTCGGTCTCGAGTCCAGCCCCAGCATTTT
clone size: -; J gene: TRBJ2-7; V gene: TRBV27; D gene: TRBD1; CDR3 protein: CASSLMVGTGPTEQYF; CDR3 DNA: TGTGCCAGCAGTTTAATGGTCGGGACAGGCCCTACGGAGCAGTACTTC
clone size: -; J gene: TRBJ1-2; V gene: TRBV7-2; D gene: -; CDR3 protein: CASSLGWGRLPTF; CDR3 DNA: TGTGCCAGCAGCTTAGGGTGGGGACGGCTACCCACCTTC
clone size: -; J gene: TRBJ2-2; V gene: TRBV30; D gene: -; CDR3 protein: CAWSLVGGRGGELFF; CDR3 DNA: TGTGCCTGGAGTCTTGTAGGGGGACGAGGCGGGGAGCTGTTTTTT
clone size: few; J gene: TRBJ2-5; V gene: TRBV7-8; D gene: -; CDR3 protein: CASSLQRGQETQYF; CDR3 DNA: TGTGCCAGCAGCTTACAACGGGGCCAAGAGACCCAGTACTTC
clone size: -; J gene: TRBJ2-3; V gene: TRBV2; D gene: -; CDR3 protein: CATAYTTDTQYF; CDR3 DNA: TGTGCCACAGCTTACACCACAGATACGCAGTATTTT
clone size: -; J gene: TRBJ1-5; V gene: TRBV15; D gene: TRBD1; CDR3 protein: CATSRDARGGNQPQHF; CDR3 DNA: TGTGCCACCAGCAGAGACGCCAGGGGGGGCAATCAGCCCCAGCATTTT